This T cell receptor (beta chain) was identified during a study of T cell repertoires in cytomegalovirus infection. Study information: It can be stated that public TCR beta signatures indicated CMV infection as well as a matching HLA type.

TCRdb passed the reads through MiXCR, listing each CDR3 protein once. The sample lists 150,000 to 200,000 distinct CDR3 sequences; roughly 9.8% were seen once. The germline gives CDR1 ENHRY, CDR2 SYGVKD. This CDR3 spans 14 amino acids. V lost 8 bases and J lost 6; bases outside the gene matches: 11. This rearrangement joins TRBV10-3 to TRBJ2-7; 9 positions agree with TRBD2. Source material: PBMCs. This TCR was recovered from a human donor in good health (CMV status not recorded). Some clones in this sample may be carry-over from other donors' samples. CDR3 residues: CAIQSGTSISEQYF. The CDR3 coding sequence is TGTGCCATCCAGTCCGGGACTAGCATTTCCGAGCAGTACTTC.